This TCR beta chain was identified in a study of blood T cell repertoires in COVID-19. Across the study: COVID-19 samples collected from the United States, Italy and Spain covered acute and convalescent phases. The cDNA or gDNA used as material had been derived from T cells, B-cell-depleted T cells, or PBMCs.

In the authors' methods: Using reference gene primer amplification, nucleated cell counts were estimated. Profiled with immunoSEQ multiplex PCR; TCRdb holds only in-frame clones, not every one. V, J and clone size reflect that table, while D and trimming were determined from the DNA. The data contain more than 90,000 clones, 70% to 90% of them singletons. CDR1 and CDR2 from the germline V gene are MNHEY and SVGEGT. This CDR3 region has 14 residues. V lost 5 bases, J lost 2 bases, and 6 bases stayed unmatched. This TCR derives from a man in his 70s who had recovered from COVID-19. The genes are TRBV6-2 or TRBV6-3 and TRBJ2-7; 7 nucleotides agree with TRBD2. Material for sequencing was peripheral blood. The CDR3 DNA sequence: TGTGCCAGCAGTCCGCCAGCGGGACCCTACGAGCAGTACTTC. Its protein product is CASSPPAGPYEQYF.